The 13 T cell receptor beta chains in this list originate from one sample, sequenced in a study of human T cells and chemical hapten exposure. During construction of the library, unique molecular identifiers were attached to individual cDNA molecules for quantitative, reproducible TCR counting. TCRdb reprocessed the reads with MiXCR, giving one entry per CDR3 protein. The sample lists about 120,000 distinct CDR3 sequences, about 7.7% occurring once. Whole blood, unfractionated, served as the material for total RNA extraction. The material sequenced was whole blood. The source of these receptors is a human donor in good health. Some clones in this sample may be carry-over from other donors' samples.

This clonotype was observed a handful of times. J is TRBJ2-1 and V is TRBV29-1; possible D gene TRBD2, 6 bases. The CDR3 is made up of 14 amino acids. Between the trimmed V and J ends, which lost 4 bases and 4 bases, there was a span of 14 bases. Germline V lookup: CDR1 SQVTM, CDR2 ANQGSEA. The CDR3 region has the DNA TGCAGCGTTGTACGGGGGTCGGAATACAATGAGCAGTTCTTC. It translates to CSVVRGSEYNEQFF.

The chain has TRBV18 and TRBJ2-7; 10 bases match TRBD1. CDR1 and CDR2 from the germline V gene are KGHSH and LQKENI. The CDR3 covers 15 residues. The V and J ends lost 0 bases and 6 bases, in that order; junction bases with no gene match: 5. The chain's CDR3 is CASSPPGTGVPEQYF. The CDR3 nucleotides read TGTGCCAGCTCACCACCCGGGACAGGGGTCCCCGAGCAGTACTTC.

This clonotype was counted at least ten times. The genes are TRBV7-6 and TRBJ2-5; weak D call: TRBD1 (5 bases). CDR3 length: 15 residues. The germline gives CDR1 SGHVS, CDR2 FNYEAQ. V was cut by 2 bases and J by 0 bases, with 10 bases left in between. Here the CDR3 reads CASSLYRQNQETQYF. CDR3 nucleotide sequence: TGTGCCAGCAGCTTATACCGACAGAACCAAGAGACCCAGTACTTC.

The chain joins TRBV6-1 to TRBJ2-5; D may be TRBD1 or TRBD2 (5 bases each). V lost 8 bases and J 4 bases, leaving 17 bases between the germline ends. CDR1 and CDR2 (germline): MNHNS, SASEGT. The CDR3 has 14 residues. The CDR3 loop reads CASVGDGRRETQYF. CDR3 nucleotides: TGTGCCAGCGTCGGGGACGGCCGAAGAGAGACCCAGTACTTC.

There are many counts of this clonotype. This chain connects TRBV3-1 to TRBJ1-4; the match to TRBD1 covers 8 bases. CDR1 is LGHDT, CDR2 YNNKEL, per germline (reference sequence). The CDR3 is 15 amino acids. Trimming cost V 3 bases and J 8 bases; bases outside gene matches: 8. CDR3 protein: CASSHAAGGVEKLFF. CDR3 bases: TGTGCCAGCAGCCACGCGGCAGGGGGCGTGGAAAAACTGTTTTTT. Full variable domain (remainder filled in from reference TRBV3-1 and TRBJ1-4): DTAVSQTPKYLVTQMGNDKSIKCEQNLGHDTMYWYKQDSKKFLKIMFSYNNKELIINETVPNRFSPKSPDKAHLNLHINSLELGDSAVYFCASSHAAGGVEKLFFGSGTQLSVL.

This clonotype came up many times. Written as DNA, the CDR3 is TGCGCCAGCAGCTTGGCAGCTAGCGGGGGCAGCACAGATACGCAGTATTTT. Its translation is CASSLAASGGSTDTQYF. The rearrangement joins TRBV5-1 to TRBJ2-3, with 10 bases matching TRBD2. The CDR3 covers 17 residues. Trimming cost V 0 bases and J 0 bases; bases outside gene matches: 4. CDR1 and CDR2 (germline): SGHRS, YFSETQ.

This clonotype has at least ten counts. The chain joins TRBV5-6 to TRBJ2-3; D perhaps matches TRBD1 (5 bases). CDR1 and CDR2 from the germline V gene are SGHDT and YYEEEE. Trimming took off 0 bases at V and 0 bases at J, with 8 bases between the two ends. This CDR3 comprises 15 residues. CDR3 sequence (DNA): TGTGCCAGCAGCTTGGAGGGGCCTAGCACAGATACGCAGTATTTT. This translates into CASSLEGPSTDTQYF. Filled out from reference TRBV5-6 and TRBJ2-3, the complete variable domain reads DAGVTQSPTHLIKTRGQQVTLRCSPKSGHDTVSWYQQALGQGPQFIFQYYEEEERQRGNFPDRFSGHQFPNYSSELNVNALLLGDSALYLCASSLEGPSTDTQYFGPGTRLTVL.

This clonotype showed up just a few times. The chain recombines TRBV5-4 with TRBJ2-5; D call uncertain. V was clipped by 0 bases and J by 0 bases, with 12 bases between them. This CDR3 contains 16 residues. Looked up from germline, CDR1 is SGHNT and CDR2 is YYREEE (reference sequence). CDR3 in amino acids: CASSLVAQLYQETQYF. DNA for the CDR3: TGTGCCAGCAGCTTGGTGGCGCAACTGTACCAAGAGACCCAGTACTTC.

This clonotype was seen ten or more times. The gene calls are TRBV7-3 and TRBJ2-6; D remains unclear. Germline V gene sequence: CDR1 SGHTA, CDR2 FQGTGA. V shed 4 bases and J shed 0 bases, with 13 bases lying between them. CDR3 length equals 17 residues. This chain's CDR3 is CASSSAPSSSGANVLTF. CDR3 nucleotides: TGTGCCAGCAGCTCTGCCCCGTCTAGCTCTGGGGCCAACGTCCTGACTTTC.

Ten or more counts support this clonotype. This chain uses TRBV25-1 with TRBJ2-1; unclear D gene. Germline CDR1 reads MGHDK; CDR2 reads SYGVNS. Trimming took off 1 base at V and 10 bases at J, with 8 bases between the two ends. The CDR3 totals 12 residues. The DNA for the CDR3 is TGTGCCAGCAGTGAATTCGCCTCCGAGCAGTTCTTC. Protein sequence: CASSEFASEQFF.

This chain links TRBV14 with TRBJ2-5; the D call may be TRBD1 or TRBD2 (5 bases each). The germline V gene encodes CDR1 SGHDN and CDR2 FVKESK. This CDR3 contains 15 residues. Trimming removed 1 base at V and 1 base at J, with 10 bases between. For the CDR3, the DNA is TGTGCCAGCAGCCAAGGCCGGGGCCTCCAAGAGACCCAGTACTTC. As protein: CASSQGRGLQETQYF. Using reference TRBV14 and TRBJ2-5 for the parts outside the CDR3, the full variable domain is EAGVTQFPSHSVIEKGQTVTLRCDPISGHDNLYWYRRVMGKEIKFLLHFVKESKQDESGMPNNRFLAERTGGTYSTLKVQPAELEDSGVYFCASSQGRGLQETQYFGPGTRLLVL.

This clonotype was detected ten times or more. V usage is TRBV27 and J usage is TRBJ2-7, with D unresolved. V lost 7 bases, J lost 4 bases, and 14 bases lay in between. This CDR3 spans 13 amino acids. CDR1 and CDR2 from the germline V gene are MNHEY and SMNVEV (reference sequence). As DNA, the CDR3 is TGTGCCAGCAAAAGTCTGGACCGTTACGAGCAGTACTTC. Protein: CASKSLDRYEQYF.

Regarding this clonotype: A much larger clonotype is one base distant, so this may be a read error. The gene calls are TRBV12-5 and TRBJ1-1, with D hard to call. The CDR3 is made up of 12 amino acids. V lost 0 bases and J lost 1, with 0 bases in between. Germline V gives CDR1 LGHNT, CDR2 FRNRAP. The CDR3 spells CASGLVNTEAFF. The CDR3 DNA sequence: TGTGCTAGTGGTTTGGTGAACACTGAAGCTTTCTTT.